Included here is one TCR beta chain sequence, with context. There are a few counts of this clone. This clone's antigen is unknown. Base qualities are not provided; no much larger clone lies one nucleotide away. In Seattle, one collaborating source enrolled patients while the infection was active and tracked those patients longitudinally over the course of disease. Each collaborating institution followed its own protocols to collect whole blood in K2EDTA tubes. For TCRbeta analysis, collaborator samples were shipped as frozen whole blood, as isolated PBMCs, or as DNA extracted from either sample type. This record comes from a study of blood T cell repertoires in COVID-19 (dated by TCRdb to about 2020). At the level of the whole study: The collaborator samples originated in the United States, Italy and Spain and spanned the acute and convalescent phases of COVID-19. The repertoires were released in a freely available public database meant as a resource for research on the immune response to SARS-CoV-2. Nearly every sample came with metadata listing a de-identified subject ID, COVID-19 status, age in years and sex. Where HLA class I and class II types were available, the types were taken from metadata supplied by the sample provider, not from assay-based typing. The samples were drawn from the first 160 participants of the ongoing ImmuneRACE study and from under 1,500 subjects provided by 6 global collaborators. Deeply sampled blood TCRbeta repertoires from subjects exposed to, actively infected with, or recovered from COVID-19 were included in the dataset. The prospective study material was composed of cDNA or gDNA derived from T cells, B-cell-depleted T cells, or PBMCs. What the authors observed across the whole study: The amount of clinical and demographic metadata varied by source and participant and was provided uncurated.

TCRbeta CDR3 regions were amplified from genomic DNA by means of the immunoSEQ Assay, a bias-controlled multiplex PCR. Turning to the authors' computational methods: The number of nucleated cells in each sample was estimated from the amplification of reference gene primers within the assay. To quantify the absolute abundance of each unique TCRbeta CDR3 rearrangement, sequence reads were collapsed and filtered. Productive Simpson clonality was computed per sample as the square root of Simpson's diversity index over productive rearrangements. Here the immuneACCESS table is served through TCRdb, limited to in-frame sequences with V and J called. Missing clones are a known gap in these copies; in checked studies unresolved V genes cover under half, and the rest lacks a known reason. V, J and clone size were drawn from that table, and D and trimming were deduced from the DNA. A total of hundreds of thousands of clones appear in this sample, 70% to 90% of them only once. In total, the top ten clones hold approximately 5.1% of the sample.

Based on the germline V gene (reference sequence), the CDR1 and CDR2 sequences are SEHNR and FQNEAQ. The CDR3 contains 18 residues, cysteine and phenylalanine counted. Only the CDR3 region is kept as DNA, spanning 54 bases read in frame from base 1. For this chain, trimming is 4 bases at the V end and 0 bases at the J end, and the number of junction bases without a gene match is 9. Recombination joined TRBV7-9 with TRBJ2-3; TRBD2 fits 11 bases in the junction. Material for sequencing was peripheral blood. The sequence was obtained from a man aged 50 to 60 with COVID-19, enrolled during active disease. The CDR3: CASSSPVGLAASTDTQYF. DNA sequence: TGTGCCAGCAGCTCCCCCGTGGGACTAGCGGCTAGCACAGATACGCAGTATTTT.